This T cell receptor (beta chain) was obtained from a study of long-term antiretroviral therapy in people with HIV. The germline V gene has CDR1 LGHNT and CDR2 FRNRAP. This CDR3 is 13 amino acids long. Trimming removed 2 bases from V and 2 bases from J, with 6 bases in between. Comment on this clone: Its specificity is unknown.

None of the participants with HIV were treated outside the United States. General study findings and limits: An increase in diversity followed ART, yet levels stayed below transplant donor controls. Clones that had undergone expansion before ART dominated the repertoire at all time points. Controls had broader CDR3 length ranges than HIV repertoires did.

Researchers report immunoSEQ v3.0 was run at survey level. Assay: immunoSEQ multiplex PCR; the TCRdb copy retains only in-frame clones and omits some. Seen here are about 20,000 clones, 92% observed once, and the top ten hold around 7.9%. The V and J genes are TRBV12-5 and TRBJ1-2; the D is unclear. The TCR comes from a woman aged 50 to 65 with HIV. The sequences come from unsorted PBMCs, collected 4.4 years after starting antiretroviral therapy. The CDR3 DNA reads as TGTGCTAGTGGTTTGACGGGGAACTATGGCTACACCTTC. Amino acids: CASGLTGNYGYTF.